This T cell receptor beta chain was recovered during a study of blood T cell repertoires in COVID-19 (dated by TCRdb to 2020 to 2021). A note on the overall study: The collaborator samples originated in the United States, Italy and Spain and spanned the acute and convalescent phases of COVID-19. The repertoires were released in a freely available public database intended as a resource for research on the immune response to SARS-CoV-2. The prospective study material was composed of cDNA or gDNA derived from T cells, B-cell-depleted T cells, or PBMCs. HLA class I and class II types, where available, came from metadata supplied by the sample provider rather than from assay-based typing. Subjects who had been exposed to COVID-19, were actively infected with it, or had recovered from it provided the deeply sampled blood TCRbeta repertoires that made up the dataset. Samples were obtained from the ongoing ImmuneRACE study (first 160 participants) and from 1,254 subjects provided by 6 global collaborators. Sample metadata almost always included a de-identified subject ID, COVID-19 status, age in years and sex.

Collaborating institutions collected whole blood in K2EDTA tubes following their own protocols. For TCRbeta analysis, collaborators shipped samples as frozen whole blood, isolated PBMCs, or DNA extracted from either of those sample types. The immunoSEQ Assay, a bias-controlled multiplex PCR, was used to amplify TCRbeta CDR3 regions from genomic DNA. The authors' pipeline ran thus. Nucleated cell counts per sample were estimated from amplification of reference gene primers within the assay. Sequence reads were collapsed and filtered to measure the absolute abundance of every unique TCRbeta CDR3 rearrangement. For each sample, productive Simpson clonality was calculated as the square root of Simpson's diversity index over productive rearrangements. TCRdb stores this immuneACCESS table with in-frame sequences only. Part of the clones is absent; in the studies checked, under half of the shortfall reflects unresolved V genes, and no reason is known for the rest. V, J and clone size are taken as reported in that table, and D and trimming were inferred from the DNA itself. In all, the sample holds 160,000 or so clones, and approximately 91% of those were seen once. The top ten clones comprise about 2.5% of the sample.

In the case of this clone: Its recognized antigen is unknown. No much larger clonotype is one base removed from it; base qualities were not supplied.

What the work shows at the level of the full study, not this receptor alone: How much clinical and demographic metadata was included differed by source and by participant, and the metadata was provided uncurated.

Trimming takes 6 bases off V and 4 bases off J; junction bases not matched to a gene: 10. The germline V gene (reference sequence) supplies CDR1 LNHDA and CDR2 SQIVND. There are 15 amino acids in the CDR3, from cysteine to phenylalanine inclusive. Only the CDR3 region is kept as DNA, spanning 45 bases read in frame from base 1. This chain is built from TRBV19 and TRBJ2-7, with 9 bases in between that match TRBD1. The source is a man between 18 and 35 years old with acute or convalescent COVID-19. The sequencing input was peripheral blood. The DNA sequence follows: TGTGCCAGTAGACCGGGGACAGGGTTGGGATACGAGCAGTACTTC. This yields the protein CASRPGTGLGYEQYF.